Following are 2 T cell receptor beta chains from one sample sequenced in a study of cytomegalovirus exposure and HLA in healthy donors (dated by TCRdb to about 2017). Library preparation employed the immunoSEQ multiplex PCR assay. For the multiplex PCR, a mixture combining 60 forward primers for TCR Vbeta segments and 13 reverse primers for TCR Jbeta segments was used. Imported from immuneACCESS, the table was reduced by TCRdb to in-frame sequences with V and J called. These copies leave out some clones; in studies compared against another copy, an unresolved V gene accounts for under half, and the cause of the remainder is not known. Recorded for this sample are some 92,000 clones; around four fifths of them occurred a single time. The top ten constitute 2.7% of the sample. Sequencing used PBMCs. These TCRs come from a man aged 30 to 39 in good health and CMV-seronegative.

The chain joins TRBV5-4 to TRBJ1-5; D is perhaps TRBD1 (6 bases). In germline, CDR1 is SGHNT, CDR2 YYREEE (reference sequence). Trimming cost V 4 bases and J 4 bases, with 12 bases left between them. The CDR3 is 14 residues long. CDR3: CASSQDRSNQPQHF. In nucleotides, the CDR3 is TGTGCCAGCAGCCAGGACAGATCGAATCAGCCCCAGCATTTT.

This chain joins TRBV30 and TRBJ1-5; maybe TRBD1 (5 bases). The CDR3 length is 15 residues. V was trimmed by 2 bases and J by 1 base, leaving 12 bases between them. Germline assignment: CDR1 GTSNPN and CDR2 SVGIG (reference sequence). CDR3 in DNA: TGTGCCTGGAGTACGGGGGGACCAAGCAATCAGCCCCAGCATTTT. Amino acids: CAWSTGGPSNQPQHF.